This T cell receptor beta chain stems from a study of a mutant IDH1 vaccine in newly diagnosed glioma. Study-wide context: Vaccinations, eight in total, occurred in weeks 1, 3, 5, 7, 11, 15, 19, 23. Vaccination started 4-6 weeks after radiotherapy alone, or with temozolomide cycles. Patients had received radiotherapy, temozolomide, or both previously, most receiving both.

Profiling relied on immunoSEQ multiplex PCR, and the TCRdb table lists in-frame clones only, not all of them. In the table there are about 38,000 clones, about 80% of which are singletons. Regarding time point: week 5, during vaccination. Doses comprised 300 ug of mutant IDH1 20-mer peptide each, plus topical imiquimod. Comments on this clone: Its antigen is not known.

CDR3 size: 13 residues. Germline V lookup: CDR1 SGHNT, CDR2 YYREEE (reference sequence). V lost 0 bases and J lost 5, with 8 bases in between. The chain recombines TRBV5-4 with TRBJ1-2; possible D gene TRBD1, 5 bases. This TCR came from a man aged 40-55 years with glioma. Sample: PBMCs, taken from a glioma patient whose treatment included an IDH1 peptide vaccine. This chain's CDR3 is CASSLEGNYGYTF. The CDR3 DNA sequence: TGTGCCAGCAGCTTGGAGGGGAATTATGGCTACACCTTC.